This TCR beta chain was captured in a study of shared clonotypes between healthy human individuals. Generated by immunoSEQ multiplex PCR, the TCRdb table keeps only in-frame clones and is missing some. The table includes about 110,000 clones, just over 65% detected once. The CDR3 covers 12 residues. Germline loops: CDR1 KGHSH, CDR2 LQKENI. Deletions cut 6 bases from V and 11 bases from J, with 16 bases between. The material sequenced was memory CD8+ T cells sorted from blood. Subset defined: CD45RO+ cells pooled with CCR7-negative TemRA cells. The receptor's source is a woman aged 30 to 39 in good health. The genes are TRBV18 and TRBJ1-1, with D possibly matching TRBD1 (5 bases). CDR3 region: CASSTREGEAFF. For the CDR3, the DNA is TGTGCCAGCTCCACCAGGGAGGGTGAGGCTTTCTTT.